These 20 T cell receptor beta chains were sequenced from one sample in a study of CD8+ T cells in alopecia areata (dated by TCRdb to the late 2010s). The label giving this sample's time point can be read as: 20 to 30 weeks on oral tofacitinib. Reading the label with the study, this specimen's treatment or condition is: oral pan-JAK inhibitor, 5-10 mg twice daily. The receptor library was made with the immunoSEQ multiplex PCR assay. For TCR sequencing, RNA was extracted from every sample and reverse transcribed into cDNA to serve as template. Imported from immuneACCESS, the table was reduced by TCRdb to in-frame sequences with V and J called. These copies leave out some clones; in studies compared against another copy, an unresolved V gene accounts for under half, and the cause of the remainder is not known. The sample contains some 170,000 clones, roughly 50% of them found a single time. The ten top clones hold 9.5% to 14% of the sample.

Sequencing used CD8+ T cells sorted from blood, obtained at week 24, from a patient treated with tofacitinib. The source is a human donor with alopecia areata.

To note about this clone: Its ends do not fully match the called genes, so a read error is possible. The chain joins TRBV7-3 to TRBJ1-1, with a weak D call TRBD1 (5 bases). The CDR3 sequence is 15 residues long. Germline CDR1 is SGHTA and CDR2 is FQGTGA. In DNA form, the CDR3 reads TGCGCCAGCAGCCAAAAGGCAGGGCAGAACACTGAAGCTTTCTTT. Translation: CASSQKAGQNTEAFF.

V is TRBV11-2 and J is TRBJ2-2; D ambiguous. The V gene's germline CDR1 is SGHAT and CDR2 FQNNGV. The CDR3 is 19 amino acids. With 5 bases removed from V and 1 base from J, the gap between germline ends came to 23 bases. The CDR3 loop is CASSPPSTTPPLNTGELFF. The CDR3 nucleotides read TGTGCCAGCAGCCCTCCCTCCACTACACCACCATTGAACACCGGGGAGCTGTTTTTT.

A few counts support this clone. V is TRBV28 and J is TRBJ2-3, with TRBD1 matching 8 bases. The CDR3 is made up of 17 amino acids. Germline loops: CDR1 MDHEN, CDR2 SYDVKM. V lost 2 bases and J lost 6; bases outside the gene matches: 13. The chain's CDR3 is CASSLGPSDRVGDTQYF. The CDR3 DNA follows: TGTGCCAGCAGTTTAGGACCCTCGGACAGGGTGGGTGATACGCAGTATTTT.

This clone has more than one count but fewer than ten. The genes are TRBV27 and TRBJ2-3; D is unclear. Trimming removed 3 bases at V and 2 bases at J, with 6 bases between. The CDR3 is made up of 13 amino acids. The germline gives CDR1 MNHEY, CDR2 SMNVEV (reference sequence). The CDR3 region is CASSFGNTDTQYF. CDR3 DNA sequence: TGTGCCAGCAGTTTTGGTAACACAGATACGCAGTATTTT.

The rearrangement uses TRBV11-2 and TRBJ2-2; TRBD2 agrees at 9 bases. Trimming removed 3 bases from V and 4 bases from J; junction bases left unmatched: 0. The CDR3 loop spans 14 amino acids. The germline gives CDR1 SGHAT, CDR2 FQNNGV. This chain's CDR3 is CASSFSGGTGELFF. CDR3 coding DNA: TGTGCCAGCAGCTTTAGCGGGGGCACCGGGGAGCTGTTTTTT.

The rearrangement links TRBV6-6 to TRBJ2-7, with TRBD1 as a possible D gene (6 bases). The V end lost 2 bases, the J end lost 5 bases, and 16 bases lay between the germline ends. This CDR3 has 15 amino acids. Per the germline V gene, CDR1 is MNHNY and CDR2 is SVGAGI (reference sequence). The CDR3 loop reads CASSYRGTTVDEQYF. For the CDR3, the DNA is TGTGCCAGCAGTTACAGGGGGACAACAGTCGACGAGCAGTACTTC.

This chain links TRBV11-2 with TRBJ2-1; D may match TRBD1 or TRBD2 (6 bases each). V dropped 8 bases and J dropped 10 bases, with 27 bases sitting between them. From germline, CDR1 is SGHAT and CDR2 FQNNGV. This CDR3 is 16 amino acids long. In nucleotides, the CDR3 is TGTGCCAGCCGGGATTCTAGGGGGGTGACTCCCCCCGAGCAGTTCTTC. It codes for CASRDSRGVTPPEQFF.

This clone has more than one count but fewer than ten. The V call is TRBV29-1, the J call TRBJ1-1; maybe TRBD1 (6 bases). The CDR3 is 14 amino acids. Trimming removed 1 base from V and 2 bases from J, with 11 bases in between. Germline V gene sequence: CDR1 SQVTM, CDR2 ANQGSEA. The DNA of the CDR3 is TGCAGCGTTGAAGGAACAGGGCAAAACACTGAAGCTTTCTTT. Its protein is CSVEGTGQNTEAFF.

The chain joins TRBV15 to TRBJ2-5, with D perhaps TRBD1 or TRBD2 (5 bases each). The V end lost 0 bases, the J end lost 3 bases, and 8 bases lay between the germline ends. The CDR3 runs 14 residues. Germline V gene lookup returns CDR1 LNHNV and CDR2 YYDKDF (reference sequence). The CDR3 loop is CATSRDLGEETQYF. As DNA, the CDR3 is TGTGCCACCAGCAGAGATCTGGGGGAAGAGACCCAGTACTTC. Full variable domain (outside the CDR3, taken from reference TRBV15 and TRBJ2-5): DAMVIQNPRYQVTQFGKPVTLSCSQTLNHNVMYWYQQKSSQAPKLLFHYYDKDFNNEADTPDNFQSRRPNTSFCFLDIRSPGLGDTAMYLCATSRDLGEETQYFGPGTRLLVL.

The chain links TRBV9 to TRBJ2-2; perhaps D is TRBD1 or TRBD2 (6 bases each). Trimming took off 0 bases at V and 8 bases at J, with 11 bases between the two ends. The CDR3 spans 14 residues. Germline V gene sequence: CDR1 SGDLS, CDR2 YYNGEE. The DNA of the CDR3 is TGTGCCAGCAGCGTAGTCGGGGGCGAAGGGGAGCTGTTTTTT. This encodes CASSVVGGEGELFF. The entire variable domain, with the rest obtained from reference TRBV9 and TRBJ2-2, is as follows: DSGVTQTPKHLITATGQRVTLRCSPRSGDLSVYWYQQSLDQGLQFLIQYYNGEERAKGNILERFSAQQFPDLHSELNLSSLELGDSALYFCASSVVGGEGELFFGEGSRLTVL.

CDR3 sequence: CASSIRDRGEQYF. The DNA for the CDR3 is TGTGCCAGTAGTATCCGGGACAGGGGCGAGCAGTACTTC. The gene calls are TRBV19 and TRBJ2-7; TRBD1 matches 10 bases. CDR1 is LNHDA, CDR2 SQIVND, per germline (reference sequence). The V gene end was trimmed by 3 bases and the J gene end by 6 bases; junction bases not matched to a gene: 2. The CDR3 is 13 residues long. The variable domain in full, with the rest retrieved from reference TRBV19 and TRBJ2-7, is DGGITQSPKYLFRKEGQNVTLSCEQNLNHDAMYWYRQDPGQGLRLIYYSQIVNDFQKGDIAEGYSVSREKKESFPLTVTSAQKNPTAFYLCASSIRDRGEQYFGPGTRLTVT.

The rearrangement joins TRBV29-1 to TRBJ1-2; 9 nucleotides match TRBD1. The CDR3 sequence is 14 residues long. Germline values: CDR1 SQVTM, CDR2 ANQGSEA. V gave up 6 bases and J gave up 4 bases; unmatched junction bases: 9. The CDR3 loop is CSVETGTGIYGYTF. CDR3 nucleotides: TGCAGCGTCGAGACCGGGACAGGGATCTATGGCTACACCTTC.

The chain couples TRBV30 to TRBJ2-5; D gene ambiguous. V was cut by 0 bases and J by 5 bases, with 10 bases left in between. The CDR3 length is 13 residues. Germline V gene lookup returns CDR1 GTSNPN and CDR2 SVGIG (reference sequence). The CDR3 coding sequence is TGTGCCTGGAGTGTACAGAATTTCGAGACCCAGTACTTC. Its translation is CAWSVQNFETQYF. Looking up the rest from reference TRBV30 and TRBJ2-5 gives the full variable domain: SQTIHQWPATLVQPVGSPLSLECTVEGTSNPNLYWYRQAAGRGLQLLFYSVGIGQISSEVPQNLSASRPQDRQFILSSKKLLLSDSGFYLCAWSVQNFETQYFGPGTRLLVL.

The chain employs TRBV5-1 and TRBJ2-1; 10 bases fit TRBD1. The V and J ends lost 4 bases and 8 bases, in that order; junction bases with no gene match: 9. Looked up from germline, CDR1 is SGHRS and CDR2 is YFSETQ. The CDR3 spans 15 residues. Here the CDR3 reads CASSPPGQGSDEQFF. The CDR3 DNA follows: TGCGCCAGCAGCCCACCGGGACAGGGGTCGGATGAGCAGTTCTTC. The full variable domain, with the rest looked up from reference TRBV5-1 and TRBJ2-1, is KAGVTQTPRYLIKTRGQQVTLSCSPISGHRSVSWYQQTPGQGLQFLFEYFSETQRNKGNFPGRFSGRQFSNSRSEMNVSTLELGDSALYLCASSPPGQGSDEQFFGPGTRLTVL.

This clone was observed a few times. This chain's CDR3 is CSVLGGEAFF. The CDR3 coding sequence is TGCAGCGTCCTGGGGGGAGAAGCTTTCTTT. This rearrangement joins TRBV29-1 to TRBJ1-1; possibly TRBD1 for D (5 bases). This CDR3 region has 10 residues. Looked up from germline, CDR1 is SQVTM and CDR2 is ANQGSEA. V was cut by 6 bases and J by 8 bases, with 10 bases left in between.

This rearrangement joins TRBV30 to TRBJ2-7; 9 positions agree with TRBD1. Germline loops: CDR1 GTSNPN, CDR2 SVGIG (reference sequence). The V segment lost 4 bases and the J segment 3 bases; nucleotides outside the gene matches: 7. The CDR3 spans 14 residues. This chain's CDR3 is CAWNPGTGHYEQYF. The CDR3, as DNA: TGTGCCTGGAATCCCGGGACAGGGCACTACGAGCAGTACTTC.

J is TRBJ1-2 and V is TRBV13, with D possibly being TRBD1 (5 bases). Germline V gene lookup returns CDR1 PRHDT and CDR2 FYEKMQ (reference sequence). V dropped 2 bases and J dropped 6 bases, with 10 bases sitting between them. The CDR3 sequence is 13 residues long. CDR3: CASSLQGMNGYTF. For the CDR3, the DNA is TGTGCCAGCAGCTTACAGGGAATGAATGGCTACACCTTC. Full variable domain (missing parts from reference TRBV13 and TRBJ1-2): AAGVIQSPRHLIKEKRETATLKCYPIPRHDTVYWYQQGPGQDPQFLISFYEKMQSDKGSIPDRFSAQQFSDYHSELNMSSLELGDSALYFCASSLQGMNGYTFGSGTRLTVV.

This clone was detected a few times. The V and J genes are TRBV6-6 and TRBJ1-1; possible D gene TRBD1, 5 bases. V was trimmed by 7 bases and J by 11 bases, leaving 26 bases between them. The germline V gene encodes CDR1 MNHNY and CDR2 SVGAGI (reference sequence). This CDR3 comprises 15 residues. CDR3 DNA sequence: TGTGCCAGCATCTTCGGGACCGTGTCCCTTGAGGTGGCTTTCTTT. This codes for CASIFGTVSLEVAFF.

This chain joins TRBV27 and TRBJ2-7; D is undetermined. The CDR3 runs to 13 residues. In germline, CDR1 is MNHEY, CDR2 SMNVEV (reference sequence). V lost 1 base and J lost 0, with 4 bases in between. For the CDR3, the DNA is TGTGCCAGCAGTTTATTCCCCTCCTACGAGCAGTACTTC. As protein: CASSLFPSYEQYF.

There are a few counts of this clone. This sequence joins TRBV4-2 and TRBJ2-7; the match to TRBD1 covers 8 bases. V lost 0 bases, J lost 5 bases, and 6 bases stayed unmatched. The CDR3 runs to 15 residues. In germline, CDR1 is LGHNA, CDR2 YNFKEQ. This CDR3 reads CASSQDLVTGDEQYF. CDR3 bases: TGTGCCAGCAGCCAAGACTTGGTGACAGGGGACGAGCAGTACTTC.